Below, one T cell receptor (beta chain) is given with its context. The data were obtained in a study of blood T cell repertoires in COVID-19. Turning to the study itself: The origin of the acute and convalescent COVID-19 samples was the United States, Italy and Spain.

Participant-given clinical history determined each cohort assignment. This CDR3 is built from 11 residues. The V end lost 7 bases, the J end lost 1 base, and 7 bases lay between the germline ends. Germline V gives CDR1 DFQATT, CDR2 SNEGSKA (reference sequence). In the study's own analysis: Amplification of reference gene primers provided the estimated nucleated cell counts. Data came from immunoSEQ multiplex PCR; TCRdb stores just in-frame clones and leaves some out. V, J and clone size were drawn from that table, and D and trimming were deduced from the DNA. The table has about 330,000 clones, approximately 87% seen once.

This TCR derives from a woman aged 30 to 39 who had recovered from COVID-19. The chain carries TRBV20-1 and TRBJ1-1; D possibly corresponds to TRBD1 (5 bases). The sequenced material came from PBMCs or T cells enriched from blood (not recorded which). The CDR3 sequence: CSGQGNTEAFF. In DNA, the CDR3 is TGCAGTGGCCAGGGGAACACTGAAGCTTTCTTT.